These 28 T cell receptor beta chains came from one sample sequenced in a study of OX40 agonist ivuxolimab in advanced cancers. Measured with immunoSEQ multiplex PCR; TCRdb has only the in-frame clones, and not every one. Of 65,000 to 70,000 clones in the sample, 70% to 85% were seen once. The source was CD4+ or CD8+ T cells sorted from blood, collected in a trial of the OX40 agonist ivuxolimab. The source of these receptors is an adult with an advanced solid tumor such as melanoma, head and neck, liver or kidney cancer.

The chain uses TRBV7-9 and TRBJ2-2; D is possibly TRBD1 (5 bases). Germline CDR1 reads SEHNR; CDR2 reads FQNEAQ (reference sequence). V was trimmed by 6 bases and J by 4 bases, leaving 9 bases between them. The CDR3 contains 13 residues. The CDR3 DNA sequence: TGTGCCAGCAGGATTGACAGCACCGGGGAGCTGTTTTTT. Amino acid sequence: CASRIDSTGELFF.

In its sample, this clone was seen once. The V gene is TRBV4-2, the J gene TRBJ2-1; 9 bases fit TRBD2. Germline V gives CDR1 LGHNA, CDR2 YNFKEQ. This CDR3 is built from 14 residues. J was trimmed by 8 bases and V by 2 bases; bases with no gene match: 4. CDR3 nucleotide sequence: TGTGCCAGCAGCCAATCTCGGACTAGCGATGAGCAGTTCTTC. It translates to CASSQSRTSDEQFF.

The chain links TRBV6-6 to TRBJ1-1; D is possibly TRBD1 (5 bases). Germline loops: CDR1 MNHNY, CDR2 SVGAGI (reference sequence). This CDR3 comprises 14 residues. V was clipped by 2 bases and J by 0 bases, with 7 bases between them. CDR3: CASSYQGMNTEAFF. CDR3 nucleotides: TGTGCCAGCAGTTACCAGGGTATGAACACTGAAGCTTTCTTT.

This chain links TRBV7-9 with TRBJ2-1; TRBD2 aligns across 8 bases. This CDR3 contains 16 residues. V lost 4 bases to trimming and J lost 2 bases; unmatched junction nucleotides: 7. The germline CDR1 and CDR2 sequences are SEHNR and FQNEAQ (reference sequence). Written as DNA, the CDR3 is TGTGCCAGCAGCTCACAACTAGCGGTAGCCTACAATGAGCAGTTCTTC. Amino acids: CASSSQLAVAYNEQFF.

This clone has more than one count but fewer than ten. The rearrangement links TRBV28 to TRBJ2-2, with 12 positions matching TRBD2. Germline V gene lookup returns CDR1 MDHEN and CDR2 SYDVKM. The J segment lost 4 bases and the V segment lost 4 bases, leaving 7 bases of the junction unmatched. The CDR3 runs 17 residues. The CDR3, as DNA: TGTGCCAGCAGTTCGAATCGACTAGCGGGAGTCACCGGGGAGCTGTTTTTT. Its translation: CASSSNRLAGVTGELFF.

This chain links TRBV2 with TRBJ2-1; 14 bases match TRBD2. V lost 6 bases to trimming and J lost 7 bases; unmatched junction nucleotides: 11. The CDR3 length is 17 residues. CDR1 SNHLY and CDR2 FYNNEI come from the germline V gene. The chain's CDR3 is CASRNYAGTSGGNEQFF. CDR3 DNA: TGTGCCAGCAGGAACTATGCCGGGACTAGCGGGGGTAATGAGCAGTTCTTC.

CDR3 region: CASSPGSAREQYV. CDR3 sequence (DNA): TGTGCCAGCAGTCCAGGGTCGGCTCGCGAGCAGTACGTC. This rearrangement joins TRBV6-1 to TRBJ2-7; possibly TRBD1 for D (5 bases). V was cut by 5 bases and J by 6 bases, with 14 bases left in between. CDR3 size: 13 residues. The germline CDR1 and CDR2 sequences are MNHNS and SASEGT.

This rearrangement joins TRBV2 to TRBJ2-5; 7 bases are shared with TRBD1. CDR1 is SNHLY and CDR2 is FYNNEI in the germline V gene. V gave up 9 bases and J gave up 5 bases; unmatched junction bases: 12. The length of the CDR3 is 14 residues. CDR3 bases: TGTGCCAGACAAGATAACAGGGGACGGGAGACCCAGTACTTC. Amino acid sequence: CARQDNRGRETQYF.

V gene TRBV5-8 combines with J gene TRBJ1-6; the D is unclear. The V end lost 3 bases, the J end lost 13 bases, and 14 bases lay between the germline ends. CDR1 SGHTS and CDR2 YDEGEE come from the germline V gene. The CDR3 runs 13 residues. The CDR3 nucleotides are TGTGCCAGCAGCTCCCGAGGAGACGGGCCCCTCCACTTT. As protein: CASSSRGDGPLHF.

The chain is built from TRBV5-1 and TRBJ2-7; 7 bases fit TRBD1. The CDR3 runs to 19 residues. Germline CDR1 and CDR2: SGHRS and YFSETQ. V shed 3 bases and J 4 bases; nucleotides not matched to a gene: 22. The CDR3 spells CASSWGSGTENALKYEQYV. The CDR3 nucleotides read TGCGCCAGCAGCTGGGGATCCGGGACAGAAAATGCCCTGAAGTACGAGCAGTACGTC.

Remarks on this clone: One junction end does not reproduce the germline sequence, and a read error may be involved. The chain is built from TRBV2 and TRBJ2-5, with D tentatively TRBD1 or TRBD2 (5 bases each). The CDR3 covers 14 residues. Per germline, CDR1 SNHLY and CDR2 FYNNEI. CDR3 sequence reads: CANSIGTSIETQYF. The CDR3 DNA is TGTGCCAACAGTATAGGGACCTCTATAGAGACCCAGTACTTC. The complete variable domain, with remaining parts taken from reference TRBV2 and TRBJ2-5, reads EPEVTQTPSHQVTQMGQEVILRCVPISNHLYFYWYRQILGQKVEFLVSFYNNEISEKSEIFDDQFSVERPDGSNFTLKIRSTKLEDSAMYFCANSIGTSIETQYFGPGTRLLVL.

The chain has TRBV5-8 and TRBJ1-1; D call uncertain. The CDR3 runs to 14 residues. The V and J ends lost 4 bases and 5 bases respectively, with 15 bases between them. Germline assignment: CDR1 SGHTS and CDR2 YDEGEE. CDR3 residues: CASSSGILGTEAFF. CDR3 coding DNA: TGTGCCAGCAGCAGCGGGATTTTGGGGACTGAAGCTTTCTTT.

Here the CDR3 reads CASSQSSYNEQFF. CDR3 in DNA: TGTGCCAGCTCACAAAGCTCCTACAATGAGCAGTTCTTC. The genes are TRBV18 and TRBJ2-1; unclear D gene. V was clipped by 4 bases and J by 0 bases, with 4 bases between them. The V gene's germline CDR1 is KGHSH and CDR2 LQKENI. This CDR3 is built from 13 residues.

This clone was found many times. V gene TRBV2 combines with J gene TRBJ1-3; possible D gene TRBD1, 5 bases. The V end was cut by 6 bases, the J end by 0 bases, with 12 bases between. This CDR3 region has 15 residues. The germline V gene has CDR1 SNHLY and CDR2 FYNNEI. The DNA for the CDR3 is TGTGCCAGCAGAATGGGACTGATCTCTGGAAACACCATATATTTT. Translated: CASRMGLISGNTIYF.

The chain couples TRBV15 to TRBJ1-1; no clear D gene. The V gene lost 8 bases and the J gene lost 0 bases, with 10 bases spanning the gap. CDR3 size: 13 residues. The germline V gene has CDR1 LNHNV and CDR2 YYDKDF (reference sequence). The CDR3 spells CATSAGMNTEAFF. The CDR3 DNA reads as TGTGCCACCTCGGCAGGCATGAACACTGAAGCTTTCTTT.

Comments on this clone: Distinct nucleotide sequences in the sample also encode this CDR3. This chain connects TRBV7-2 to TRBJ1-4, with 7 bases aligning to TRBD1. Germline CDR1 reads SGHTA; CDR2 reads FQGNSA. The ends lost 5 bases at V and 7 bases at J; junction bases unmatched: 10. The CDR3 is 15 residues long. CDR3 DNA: TGTGCCAGCAGCCCTCAAGGGGGCCTGAGTGAAAAACTGTTTTTT. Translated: CASSPQGGLSEKLFF. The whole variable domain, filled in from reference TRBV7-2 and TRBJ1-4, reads GAGVSQSPSNKVTEKGKDVELRCDPISGHTALYWYRQSLGQGLEFLIYFQGNSAPDKSGLPSDRFSAERTGGSVSTLTIQRTQQEDSAVYLCASSPQGGLSEKLFFGSGTQLSVL.

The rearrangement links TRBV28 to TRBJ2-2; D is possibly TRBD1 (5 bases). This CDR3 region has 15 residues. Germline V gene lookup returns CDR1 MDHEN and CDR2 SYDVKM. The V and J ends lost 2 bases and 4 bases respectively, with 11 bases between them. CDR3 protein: CASSLGRASTGELFF. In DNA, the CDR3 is TGTGCCAGCAGTTTAGGCAGGGCGAGCACCGGGGAGCTGTTTTTT. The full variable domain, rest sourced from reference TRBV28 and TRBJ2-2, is DVKVTQSSRYLVKRTGEKVFLECVQDMDHENMFWYRQDPGLGLRLIYFSYDVKMKEKGDIPEGYSVSREKKERFSLILESASTNQTSMYLCASSLGRASTGELFFGEGSRLTVL.

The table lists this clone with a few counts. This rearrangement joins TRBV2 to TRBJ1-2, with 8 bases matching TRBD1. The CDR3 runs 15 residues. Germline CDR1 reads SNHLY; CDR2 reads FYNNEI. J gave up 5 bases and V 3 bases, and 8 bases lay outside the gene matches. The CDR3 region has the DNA TGTGCCAGCAGTGACAGGACAGGGAGGGAGTATGGCTACACCTTC. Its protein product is CASSDRTGREYGYTF.

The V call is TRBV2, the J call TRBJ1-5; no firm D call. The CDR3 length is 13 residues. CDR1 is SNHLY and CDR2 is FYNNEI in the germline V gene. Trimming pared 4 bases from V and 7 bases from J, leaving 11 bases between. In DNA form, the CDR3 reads TGTGCCAGCAGTGTGGGTTTGGGCCAGCCCCAGCATTTT. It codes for CASSVGLGQPQHF.

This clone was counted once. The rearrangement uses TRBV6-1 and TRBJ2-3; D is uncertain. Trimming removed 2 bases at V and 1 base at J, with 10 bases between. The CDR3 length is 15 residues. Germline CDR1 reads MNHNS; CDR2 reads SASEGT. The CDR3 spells CASSERTGGTDTQYF. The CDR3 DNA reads TGTGCCAGCAGTGAACGGACGGGTGGCACAGATACGCAGTATTTT.

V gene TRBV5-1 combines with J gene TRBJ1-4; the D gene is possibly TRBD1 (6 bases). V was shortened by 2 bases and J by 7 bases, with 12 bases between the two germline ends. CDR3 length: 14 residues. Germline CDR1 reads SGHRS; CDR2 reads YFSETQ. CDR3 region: CASSLQGGGEKLFF. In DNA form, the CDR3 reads TGCGCCAGCAGCTTACAGGGCGGGGGTGAAAAACTGTTTTTT.

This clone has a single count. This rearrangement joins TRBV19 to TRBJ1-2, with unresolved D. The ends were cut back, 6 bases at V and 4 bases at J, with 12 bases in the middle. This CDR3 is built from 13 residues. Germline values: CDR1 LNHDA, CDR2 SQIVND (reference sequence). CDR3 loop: CASRTTEGYGYTF. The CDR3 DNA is TGTGCCAGTAGAACCACAGAGGGCTATGGCTACACCTTC. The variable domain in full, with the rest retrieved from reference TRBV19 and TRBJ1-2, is DGGITQSPKYLFRKEGQNVTLSCEQNLNHDAMYWYRQDPGQGLRLIYYSQIVNDFQKGDIAEGYSVSREKKESFPLTVTSAQKNPTAFYLCASRTTEGYGYTFGSGTRLTVV.

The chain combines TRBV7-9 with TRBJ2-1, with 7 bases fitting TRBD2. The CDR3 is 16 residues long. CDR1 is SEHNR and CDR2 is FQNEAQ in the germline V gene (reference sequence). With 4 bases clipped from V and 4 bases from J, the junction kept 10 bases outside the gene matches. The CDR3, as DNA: TGTGCCAGCAGCTCCAACAATGGGGAGGGATACAATGAGCAGTTCTTC. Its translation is CASSSNNGEGYNEQFF.

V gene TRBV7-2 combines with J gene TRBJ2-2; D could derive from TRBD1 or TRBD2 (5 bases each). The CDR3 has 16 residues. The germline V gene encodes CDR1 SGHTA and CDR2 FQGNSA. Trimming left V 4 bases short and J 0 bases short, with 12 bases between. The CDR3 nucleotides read TGTGCCAGCAGCTCAATGGGACGGGCGAACACCGGGGAGCTGTTTTTT. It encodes CASSSMGRANTGELFF. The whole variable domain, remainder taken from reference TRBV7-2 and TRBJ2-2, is GAGVSQSPSNKVTEKGKDVELRCDPISGHTALYWYRQSLGQGLEFLIYFQGNSAPDKSGLPSDRFSAERTGGSVSTLTIQRTQQEDSAVYLCASSSMGRANTGELFFGEGSRLTVL.

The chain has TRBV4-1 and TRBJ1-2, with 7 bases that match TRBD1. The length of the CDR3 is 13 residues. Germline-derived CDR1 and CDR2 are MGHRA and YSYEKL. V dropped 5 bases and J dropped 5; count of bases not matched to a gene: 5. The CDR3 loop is CASSFQGVYGYTF. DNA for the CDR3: TGCGCCAGCAGCTTCCAGGGGGTGTATGGCTACACCTTC.

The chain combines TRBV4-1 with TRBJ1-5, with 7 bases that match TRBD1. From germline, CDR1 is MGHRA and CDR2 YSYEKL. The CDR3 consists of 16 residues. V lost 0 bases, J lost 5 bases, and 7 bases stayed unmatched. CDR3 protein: CASSQDPGQEYQPQHF. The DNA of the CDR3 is TGCGCCAGCAGCCAAGATCCCGGACAGGAGTATCAGCCCCAGCATTTT.

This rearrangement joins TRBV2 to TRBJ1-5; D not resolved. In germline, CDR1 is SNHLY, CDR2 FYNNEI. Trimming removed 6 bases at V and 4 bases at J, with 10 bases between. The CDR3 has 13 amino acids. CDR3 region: CASSEDGNQPQHF. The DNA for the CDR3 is TGTGCCAGCAGCGAGGACGGGAATCAGCCCCAGCATTTT.

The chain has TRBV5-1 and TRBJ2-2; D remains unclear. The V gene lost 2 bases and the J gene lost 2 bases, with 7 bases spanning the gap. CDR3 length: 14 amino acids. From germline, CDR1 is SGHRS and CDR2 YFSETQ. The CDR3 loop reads CASSLSVNTGELFF. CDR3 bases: TGCGCCAGCAGCTTAAGCGTTAACACCGGGGAGCTGTTTTTT. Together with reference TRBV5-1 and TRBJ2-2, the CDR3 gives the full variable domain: KAGVTQTPRYLIKTRGQQVTLSCSPISGHRSVSWYQQTPGQGLQFLFEYFSETQRNKGNFPGRFSGRQFSNSRSEMNVSTLELGDSALYLCASSLSVNTGELFFGEGSRLTVL.